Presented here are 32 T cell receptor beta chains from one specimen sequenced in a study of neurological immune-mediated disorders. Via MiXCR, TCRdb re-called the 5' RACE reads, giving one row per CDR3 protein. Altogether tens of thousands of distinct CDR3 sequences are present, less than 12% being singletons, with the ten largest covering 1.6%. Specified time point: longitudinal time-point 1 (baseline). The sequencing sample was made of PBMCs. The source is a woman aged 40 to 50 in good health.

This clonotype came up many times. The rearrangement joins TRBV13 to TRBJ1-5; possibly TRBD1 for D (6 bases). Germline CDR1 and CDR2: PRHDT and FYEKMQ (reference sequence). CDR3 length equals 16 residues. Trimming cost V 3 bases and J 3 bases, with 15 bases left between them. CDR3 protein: CASSFSGTFTNQPQHF. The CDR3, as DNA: TGTGCCAGCAGCTTTTCCGGGACATTTACCAATCAGCCCCAGCATTTT.

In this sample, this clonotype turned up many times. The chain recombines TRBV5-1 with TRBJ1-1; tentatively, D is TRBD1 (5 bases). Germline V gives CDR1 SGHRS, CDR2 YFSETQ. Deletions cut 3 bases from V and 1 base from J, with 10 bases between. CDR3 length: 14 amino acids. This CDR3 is CASSWKTANTEAFF. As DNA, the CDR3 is TGCGCCAGCAGCTGGAAGACAGCGAACACTGAAGCTTTCTTT.

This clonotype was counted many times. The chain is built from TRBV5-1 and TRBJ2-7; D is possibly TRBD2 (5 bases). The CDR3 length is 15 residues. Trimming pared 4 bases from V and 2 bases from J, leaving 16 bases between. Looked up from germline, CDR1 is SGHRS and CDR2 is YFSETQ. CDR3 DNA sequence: TGCGCCAGCAGCCCGGGGTCCGGAGCCCCCTACGAGCAGTACTTC. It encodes CASSPGSGAPYEQYF.

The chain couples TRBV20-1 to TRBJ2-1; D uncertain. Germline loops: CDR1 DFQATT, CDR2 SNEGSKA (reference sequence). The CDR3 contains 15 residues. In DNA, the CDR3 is TGCAGCTCTAGTATTCCCTCGACCTCCTACAATGAGCAGTTCTTC. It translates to CSSSIPSTSYNEQFF.

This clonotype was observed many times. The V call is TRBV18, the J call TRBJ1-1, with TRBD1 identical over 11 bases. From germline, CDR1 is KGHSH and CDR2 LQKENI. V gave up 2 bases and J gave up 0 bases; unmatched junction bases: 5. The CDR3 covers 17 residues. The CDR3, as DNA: TGTGCCAGCTCACCATTTGGGACAGGGGGGATGAACACTGAAGCTTTCTTT. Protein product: CASSPFGTGGMNTEAFF.

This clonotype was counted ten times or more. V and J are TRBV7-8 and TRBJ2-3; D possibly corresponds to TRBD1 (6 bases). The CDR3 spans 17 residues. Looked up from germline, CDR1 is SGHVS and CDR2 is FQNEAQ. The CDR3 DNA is TGTTCTACGAAGCTTAGCGTCATAAAGGGGGGCACAGATACGCAGTATTTT. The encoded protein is CSTKLSVIKGGTDTQYF. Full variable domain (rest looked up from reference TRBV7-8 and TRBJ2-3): GAGVSQSPRYKVAKRGQDVALRCDPISGHVSLFWYQQALGQGPEFLTYFQNEAQLDKSGLPSDRFFAERPEGSVSTLKIQRTQQEDSAVYLCSTKLSVIKGGTDTQYFGPGTRLTVL.

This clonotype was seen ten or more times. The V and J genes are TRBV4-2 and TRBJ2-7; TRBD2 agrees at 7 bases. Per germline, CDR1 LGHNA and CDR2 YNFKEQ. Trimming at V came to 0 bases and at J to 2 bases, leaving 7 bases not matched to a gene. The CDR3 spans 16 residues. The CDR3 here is CASSQEAAGLPYEQYF. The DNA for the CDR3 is TGTGCCAGCAGCCAAGAAGCAGCGGGACTTCCCTACGAGCAGTACTTC.

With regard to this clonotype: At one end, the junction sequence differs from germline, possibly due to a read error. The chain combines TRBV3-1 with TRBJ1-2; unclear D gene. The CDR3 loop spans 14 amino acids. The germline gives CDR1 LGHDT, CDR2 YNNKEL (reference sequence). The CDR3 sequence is CASIRTEGTYGYTF. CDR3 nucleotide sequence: TGTGCTAGCATCCGGACGGAGGGTACCTATGGCTACACCTTC.

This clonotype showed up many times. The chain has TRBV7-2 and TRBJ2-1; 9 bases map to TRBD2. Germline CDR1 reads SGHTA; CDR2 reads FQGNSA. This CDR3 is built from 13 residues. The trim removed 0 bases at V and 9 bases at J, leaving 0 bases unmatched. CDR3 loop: CASSLATSGEQFF. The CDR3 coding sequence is TGTGCCAGCAGCTTAGCGACTAGCGGTGAGCAGTTCTTC.

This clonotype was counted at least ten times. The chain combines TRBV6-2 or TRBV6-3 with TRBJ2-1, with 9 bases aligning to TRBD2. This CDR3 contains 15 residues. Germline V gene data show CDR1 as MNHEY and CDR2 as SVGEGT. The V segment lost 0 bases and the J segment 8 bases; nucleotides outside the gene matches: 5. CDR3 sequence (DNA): TGTGCCAGCAGTTACTCGTGGCGGGAGGGCCATGAGCAGTTCTTC. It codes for CASSYSWREGHEQFF.

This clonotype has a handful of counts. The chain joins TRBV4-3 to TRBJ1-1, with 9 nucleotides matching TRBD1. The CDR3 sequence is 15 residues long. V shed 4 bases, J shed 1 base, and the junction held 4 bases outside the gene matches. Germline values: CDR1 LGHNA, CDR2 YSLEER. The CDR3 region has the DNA TGCGCCAGCAGCCTTGGGACAGGGACGAACACTGAAGCTTTCTTT. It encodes CASSLGTGTNTEAFF.

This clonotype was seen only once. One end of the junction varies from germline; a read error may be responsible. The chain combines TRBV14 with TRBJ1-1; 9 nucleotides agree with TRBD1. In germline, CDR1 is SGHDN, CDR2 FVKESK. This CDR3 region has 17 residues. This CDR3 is CDSSHGDRVGGYTEAFF. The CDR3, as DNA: TGTGACAGCAGCCATGGGGACAGGGTTGGTGGGTACACTGAAGCTTTCTTT.

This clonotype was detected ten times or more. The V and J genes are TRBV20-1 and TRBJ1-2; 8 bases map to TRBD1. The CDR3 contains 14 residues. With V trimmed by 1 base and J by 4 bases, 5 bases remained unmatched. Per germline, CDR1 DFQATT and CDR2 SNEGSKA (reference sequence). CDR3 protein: CSARASQGGYGYTF. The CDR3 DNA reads TGCAGTGCTAGAGCCTCACAGGGGGGCTATGGCTACACCTTC.

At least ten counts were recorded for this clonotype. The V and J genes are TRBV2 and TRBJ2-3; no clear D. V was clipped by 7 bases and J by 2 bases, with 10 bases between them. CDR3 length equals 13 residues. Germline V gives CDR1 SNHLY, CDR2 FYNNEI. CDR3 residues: CASKDGYTDTQYF. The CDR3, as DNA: TGTGCCAGCAAAGACGGGTACACAGATACGCAGTATTTT. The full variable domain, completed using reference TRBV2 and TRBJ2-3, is EPEVTQTPSHQVTQMGQEVILRCVPISNHLYFYWYRQILGQKVEFLVSFYNNEISEKSEIFDDQFSVERPDGSNFTLKIRSTKLEDSAMYFCASKDGYTDTQYFGPGTRLTVL.

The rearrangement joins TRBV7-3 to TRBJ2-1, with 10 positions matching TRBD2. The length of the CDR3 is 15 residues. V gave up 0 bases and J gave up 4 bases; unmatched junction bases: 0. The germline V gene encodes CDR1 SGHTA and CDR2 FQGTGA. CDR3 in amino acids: CASSLTTSGYNEQFF. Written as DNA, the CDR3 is TGTGCCAGCAGCTTAACGACTAGCGGGTACAATGAGCAGTTCTTC.

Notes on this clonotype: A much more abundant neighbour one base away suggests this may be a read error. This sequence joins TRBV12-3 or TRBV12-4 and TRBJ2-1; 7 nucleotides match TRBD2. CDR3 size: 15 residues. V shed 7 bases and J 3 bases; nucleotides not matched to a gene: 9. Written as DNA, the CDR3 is TGTGCCAGCAACCTAGCGGTGGGGCGCTACAATGAGCAGTTCTTC. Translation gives CASNLAVGRYNEQFF.

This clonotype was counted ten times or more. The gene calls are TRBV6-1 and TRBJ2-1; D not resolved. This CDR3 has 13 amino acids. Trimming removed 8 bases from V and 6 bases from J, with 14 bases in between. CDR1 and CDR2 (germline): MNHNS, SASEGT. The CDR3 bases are TGTGCCAGCGCTACCCCTCCTGGCAATGAGCAGTTCTTC. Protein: CASATPPGNEQFF.

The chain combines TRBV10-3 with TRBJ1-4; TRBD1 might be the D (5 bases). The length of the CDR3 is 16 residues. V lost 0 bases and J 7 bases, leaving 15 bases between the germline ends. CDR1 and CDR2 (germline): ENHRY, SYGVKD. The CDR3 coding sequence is TGTGCCATCAGTGAGTCCGGGGGGGGAGTCAGTGAAAAACTGTTTTTT. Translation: CAISESGGGVSEKLFF.

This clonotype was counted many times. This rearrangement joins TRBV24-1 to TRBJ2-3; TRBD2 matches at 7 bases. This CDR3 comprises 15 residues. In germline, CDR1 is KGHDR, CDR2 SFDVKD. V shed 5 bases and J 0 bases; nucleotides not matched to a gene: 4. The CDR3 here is CATSGLADSTDTQYF. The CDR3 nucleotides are TGTGCCACCAGTGGTCTAGCGGATAGCACAGATACGCAGTATTTT.

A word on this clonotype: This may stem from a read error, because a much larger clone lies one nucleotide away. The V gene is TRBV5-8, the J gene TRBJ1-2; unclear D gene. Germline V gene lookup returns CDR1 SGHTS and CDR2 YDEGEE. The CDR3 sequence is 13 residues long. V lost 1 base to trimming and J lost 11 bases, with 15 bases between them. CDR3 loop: CASSLSNLGRYTF. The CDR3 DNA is TGTGCCAGCAGCTTGAGCAACCTCGGGAGGTACACCTTC.

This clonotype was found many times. CDR3 protein: CASSPEPGTALNEQFF. The CDR3 DNA sequence: TGCGCCAGCAGCCCTGAACCCGGGACAGCTCTCAATGAGCAGTTCTTC. The chain joins TRBV5-1 to TRBJ2-1, with 7 nucleotides matching TRBD1. Germline CDR1 SGHRS, CDR2 YFSETQ. The J segment lost 6 bases and the V segment lost 4 bases, leaving 13 bases of the junction unmatched. The CDR3 length is 16 residues.

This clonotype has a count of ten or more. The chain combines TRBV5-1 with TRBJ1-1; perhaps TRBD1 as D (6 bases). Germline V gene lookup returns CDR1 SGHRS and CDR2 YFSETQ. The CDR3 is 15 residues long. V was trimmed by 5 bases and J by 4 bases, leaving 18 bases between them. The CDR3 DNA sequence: TGCGCCAGCAGTTCAGGACAGAACCTCGGCACTGAAGCTTTCTTT. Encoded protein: CASSSGQNLGTEAFF.

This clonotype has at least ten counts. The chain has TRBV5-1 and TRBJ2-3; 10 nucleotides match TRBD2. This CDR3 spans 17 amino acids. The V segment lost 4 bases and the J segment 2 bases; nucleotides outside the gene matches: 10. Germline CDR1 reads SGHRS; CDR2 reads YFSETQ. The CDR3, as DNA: TGCGCCAGCAGCATCTCGGTAGCGGGAGGCGTCACAGATACGCAGTATTTT. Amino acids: CASSISVAGGVTDTQYF.

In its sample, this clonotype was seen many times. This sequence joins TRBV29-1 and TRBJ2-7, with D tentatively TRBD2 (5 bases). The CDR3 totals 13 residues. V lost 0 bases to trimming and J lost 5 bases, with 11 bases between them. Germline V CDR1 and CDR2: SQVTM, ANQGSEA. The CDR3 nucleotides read TGCAGCGTTGAAGAGGGCCGAGGGAACGAGCAGTACTTC. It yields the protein CSVEEGRGNEQYF.

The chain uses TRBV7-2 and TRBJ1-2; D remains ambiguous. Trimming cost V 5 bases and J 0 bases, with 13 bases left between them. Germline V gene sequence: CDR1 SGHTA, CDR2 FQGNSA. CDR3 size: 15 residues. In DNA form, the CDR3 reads TGTGCCAGCAGCCCGGCGAGGGATCCTAACTATGGCTACACCTTC. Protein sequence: CASSPARDPNYGYTF. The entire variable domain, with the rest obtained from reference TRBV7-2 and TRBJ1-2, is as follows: GAGVSQSPSNKVTEKGKDVELRCDPISGHTALYWYRQSLGQGLEFLIYFQGNSAPDKSGLPSDRFSAERTGGSVSTLTIQRTQQEDSAVYLCASSPARDPNYGYTFGSGTRLTVV.

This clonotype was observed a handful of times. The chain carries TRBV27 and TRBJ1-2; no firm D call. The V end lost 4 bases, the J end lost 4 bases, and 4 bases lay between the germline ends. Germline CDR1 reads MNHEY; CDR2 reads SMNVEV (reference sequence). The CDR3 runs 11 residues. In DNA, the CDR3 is TGTGCCAGCAGTTCCGGCTATGGCTACACCTTC. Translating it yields CASSSGYGYTF.

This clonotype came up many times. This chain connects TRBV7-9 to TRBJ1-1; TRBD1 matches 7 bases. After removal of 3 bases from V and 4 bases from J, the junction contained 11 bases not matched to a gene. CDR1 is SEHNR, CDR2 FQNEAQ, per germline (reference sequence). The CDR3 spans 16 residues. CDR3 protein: CASSFRQGGFGTEAFF. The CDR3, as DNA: TGTGCCAGCAGCTTCCGACAGGGCGGGTTCGGCACTGAAGCTTTCTTT.

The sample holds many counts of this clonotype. CDR3 DNA sequence: TGCGCCAGCAGCCAAGACCCCGGGACTACCTTCTACGAGCAGTACTTC. Translation: CASSQDPGTTFYEQYF. The chain joins TRBV4-3 to TRBJ2-7; the match to TRBD2 covers 7 bases. V gave up 0 bases and J gave up 3 bases; unmatched junction bases: 8. The length of the CDR3 is 16 residues. Germline V gene data show CDR1 as LGHNA and CDR2 as YSLEER.

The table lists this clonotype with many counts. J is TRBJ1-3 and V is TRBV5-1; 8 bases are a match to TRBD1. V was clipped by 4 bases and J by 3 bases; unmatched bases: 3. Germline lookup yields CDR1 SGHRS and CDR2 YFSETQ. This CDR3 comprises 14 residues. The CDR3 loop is CASSLTGVGNTIYF. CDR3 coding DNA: TGCGCCAGCAGCCTGACAGGGGTTGGAAACACCATATATTTT.

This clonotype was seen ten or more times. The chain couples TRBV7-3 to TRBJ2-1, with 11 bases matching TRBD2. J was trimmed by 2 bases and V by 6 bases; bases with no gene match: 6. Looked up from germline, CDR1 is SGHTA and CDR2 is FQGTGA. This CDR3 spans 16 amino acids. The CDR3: CASSQLAGAAYNEQFF. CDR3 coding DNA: TGTGCCAGCAGTCAACTAGCGGGAGCGGCCTACAATGAGCAGTTCTTC.

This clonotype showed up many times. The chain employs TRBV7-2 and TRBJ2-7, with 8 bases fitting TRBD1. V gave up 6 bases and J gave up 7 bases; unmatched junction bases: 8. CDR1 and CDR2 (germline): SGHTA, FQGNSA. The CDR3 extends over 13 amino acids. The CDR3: CASSLRGDREQYF. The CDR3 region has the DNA TGTGCCAGCAGTCTGAGGGGGGACAGGGAGCAGTACTTC. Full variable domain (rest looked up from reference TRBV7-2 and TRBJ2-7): GAGVSQSPSNKVTEKGKDVELRCDPISGHTALYWYRQSLGQGLEFLIYFQGNSAPDKSGLPSDRFSAERTGGSVSTLTIQRTQQEDSAVYLCASSLRGDREQYFGPGTRLTVT.

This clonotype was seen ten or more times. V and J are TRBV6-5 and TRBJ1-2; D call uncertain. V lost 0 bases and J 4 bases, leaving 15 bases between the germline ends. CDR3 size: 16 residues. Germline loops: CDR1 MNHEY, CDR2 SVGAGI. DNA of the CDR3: TGTGCCAGCAGTTACTCATCGGACGGAGGCTTCTATGGCTACACCTTC. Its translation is CASSYSSDGGFYGYTF.